This T cell receptor (beta chain) was captured in a study of breast tumors, draining lymph nodes, adjacent tissues. This CDR3 is built from 13 residues. Trimming left V 7 bases short and J 9 bases short, with 16 bases between. Germline CDR1 is SGHTA and CDR2 is FQGTGA. Study results and caveats: Tumor repertoires ranked between lymph nodes and nontumor tissue in diversity, with V and J gene preferences. Luminal-like breast cancer showed significantly higher tumor–nontumor repertoire similarity than basal-like. The data were judged consistent with most tumor T cells coming from lymph node and expanding in tumor.

In regard to this clonotype: Its antigen remains unidentified.

Breast cancer patients provided tissue from their axillary draining lymph nodes. One entry per CDR3 protein, called by TCRdb with MiXCR from the multiplex PCR reads. In the table there are approximately 200,000 distinct CDR3 sequences, around 33% of which are singletons. The TCR comes from a female donor with breast cancer. Some clones in this sample may be carry-over from other donors' samples. The specimen sequenced was axillary lymph node tissue. The rearrangement links TRBV7-3 to TRBJ2-1, with TRBD1 as a possible D gene (5 bases). The CDR3 region has the DNA TGTGCCAGCAAGAATGCCAGGGTCGGTGAGCAGTTCTTC. Translating gives CASKNARVGEQFF.